These T cell receptor beta chains were read from a single sample in a study of blood T cells in healthy people across ages. TCRdb reprocessed the 5' RACE reads with MiXCR, giving one entry per CDR3 protein. This table holds around 1.7 million distinct CDR3 sequences, roughly 28% found once. The sequenced sample consisted of blood. The receptors originated from a woman in her twenties or thirties in good health. Each CDR3 is given without its conserved first and last residue. A D gene is named only where the DNA matches it firmly. Clone size appears in some rows only: once, few, many, or a class for an expanded clone.

j_call d_call v_call clone_size cdr3_aa
TRBJ1-2 NA TRBV12-3/TRBV12-4 NA ASSRGTGYT
TRBJ2-1 TRBD2 TRBV2 NA ASSNSGGSPYNEQF
TRBJ1-1 TRBD1 TRBV6-6 NA ASSYPGQGASEAF
TRBJ2-2 NA TRBV29-1 once SGAPQRAGELF
TRBJ2-5 TRBD2 TRBV11-2 few ASSSRAGSRTSGVYQETQY
TRBJ2-3 TRBD1 TRBV5-1 few ASTMGAGQGTDTQY
TRBJ2-1 TRBD2 TRBV6-5 many ASLAGEANEQF
TRBJ2-7 NA TRBV29-1 many SCHRSTSYEQY
TRBJ2-4 TRBD2 TRBV11-2 many ASSSSGGAGGGKNIQY
TRBJ2-1 TRBD2 TRBV20-1 NA SASQTSAYNEQF
TRBJ2-4 NA TRBV5-1 many ASSSEVQGDIQY
TRBJ2-5 TRBD1 TRBV10-3 NA AISRTGREETQY
TRBJ2-5 NA TRBV7-6 NA ASSSTIDSYETQY